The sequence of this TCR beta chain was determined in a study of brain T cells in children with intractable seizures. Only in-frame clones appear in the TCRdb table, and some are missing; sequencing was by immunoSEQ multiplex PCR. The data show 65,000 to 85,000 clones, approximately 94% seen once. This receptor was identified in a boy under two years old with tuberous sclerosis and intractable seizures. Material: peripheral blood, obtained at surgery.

The CDR3 coding sequence is TGTGCCTGGAGGGGGAACACTGAAGCTTTCTTT. It specifies CAWRGNTEAFF. This rearrangement joins TRBV30 to TRBJ1-1; D not resolved. The V gene lost 3 bases and the J gene lost 1 base, with 3 bases spanning the gap. Germline CDR1 reads GTSNPN; CDR2 reads SVGIG (reference sequence). This CDR3 region has 11 residues.